Each of the 26 T cell receptor beta chains below was sequenced from the same sample in a study of blood T cells in healthy people across ages. Then a second PCR, running about 6 to 11 cycles, was carried out with a sample-barcoded 5' primer and a J-beta primer mix. TCRdb redid the calling of the 5' RACE reads with MiXCR, one entry per CDR3 protein. In the table there are approximately 780,000 distinct CDR3 sequences, around a quarter of which are singletons. These sequences were also reported in another study, on T cells of mothers and their children.

The sequencing input was blood. The receptors derive from a boy aged 5-17 years in good health.

The chain uses TRBV23-1 and TRBJ2-5, with unresolved D. The DNA end favors TRBJ2-1, so the J call may be wrong. TRBV23-1 has ORF status, its function being uncertain. CDR3 size: 12 residues. CDR3 sequence: CASSQSVAKQFF. CDR3 nucleotide sequence: TGCGCCAGCAGTCAATCGGTGGCCAAGCAGTTCTTC.

This clonotype was observed a handful of times. The J gene is TRBJ2-5, the V gene TRBV11-2; 10 nucleotides match TRBD1. The CDR3 totals 14 residues. After removal of 5 bases from V and 4 bases from J, the junction contained 4 bases not matched to a gene. Germline CDR1 reads SGHAT; CDR2 reads FQNNGV. Written as DNA, the CDR3 is TGTGCCAGCAGCGCCCGGGACAGGGGAGAGACCCAGTACTTC. This gives the protein CASSARDRGETQYF.

The V and J genes are TRBV5-1 and TRBJ1-1, with D perhaps TRBD1 (6 bases). This CDR3 contains 16 residues. Trimming shortened V by 0 bases and J by 4 bases, and 16 bases separated the two germline ends. The V gene's germline CDR1 is SGHRS and CDR2 YFSETQ. CDR3 in DNA: TGCGCCAGCAGCTTGGTATTTATCGGGGGGCCCACTGAAGCTTTCTTT. It is translated as CASSLVFIGGPTEAFF.

V is TRBV2 and J is TRBJ2-5; TRBD1 or TRBD2 may be the D gene (6 bases each). Trimming removed 3 bases from V and 4 bases from J, with 15 bases in between. This CDR3 region has 15 residues. The germline V gene encodes CDR1 SNHLY and CDR2 FYNNEI. The CDR3 protein is CASSEGAGSRETQYF. In DNA, the CDR3 is TGTGCCAGCAGTGAGGGGGCGGGGTCCAGAGAGACCCAGTACTTC. Drawing the rest from reference TRBV2 and TRBJ2-5, the complete variable domain is EPEVTQTPSHQVTQMGQEVILRCVPISNHLYFYWYRQILGQKVEFLVSFYNNEISEKSEIFDDQFSVERPDGSNFTLKIRSTKLEDSAMYFCASSEGAGSRETQYFGPGTRLLVL.

This clonotype was seen more than once but under ten times. J is TRBJ2-5 and V is TRBV9; D uncertain. The DNA end is more similar to TRBJ2-7, so the J call may be wrong. The CDR3 covers 12 residues. Germline CDR1 reads SGDLS; CDR2 reads YYNGEE. The CDR3 DNA reads as TGTGCCAGCAGCGCCGGGTTGGGCGAGCAGTACTTC. Amino acid sequence: CASSAGLGEQYF.

This chain uses TRBV29-1 with TRBJ2-1; 12 bases map to TRBD2. Germline CDR1 SQVTM, CDR2 ANQGSEA. The CDR3 extends over 15 amino acids. V gave up 4 bases and J gave up 10 bases; unmatched junction bases: 11. CDR3 sequence: CSVVGSLAGGREQFF. DNA for the CDR3: TGCAGCGTTGTCGGGTCCCTAGCGGGGGGGCGAGAGCAGTTCTTC.

This rearrangement joins TRBV29-1 to TRBJ1-1; the D gene is possibly TRBD1 (5 bases). V was clipped by 3 bases and J by 1 base, with 6 bases between them. Germline V lookup: CDR1 SQVTM, CDR2 ANQGSEA. The CDR3 loop spans 12 amino acids. CDR3 region: CSVDRANTEAFF. The DNA of the CDR3 is TGCAGCGTTGACAGGGCGAACACTGAAGCTTTCTTT. Together with reference TRBV29-1 and TRBJ1-1, the CDR3 gives the full variable domain: SAVISQKPSRDICQRGTSLTIQCQVDSQVTMMFWYRQQPGQSLTLIATANQGSEATYESGFVIDKFPISRPNLTFSTLTVSNMSPEDSSIYLCSVDRANTEAFFGQGTRLTVV.

The chain is built from TRBV4-2 and TRBJ2-3; D remains ambiguous. The V end was cut by 0 bases, the J end by 5 bases, with 9 bases between. Germline CDR1 reads LGHNA; CDR2 reads YNFKEQ. The CDR3 totals 14 residues. This chain's CDR3 is CASSQDSAGDTQYF. CDR3 nucleotides: TGTGCCAGCAGCCAAGATTCGGCTGGAGATACGCAGTATTTT.

This clonotype appeared a few times. J is TRBJ1-3 and V is TRBV20-1; D not resolved. The germline V gene encodes CDR1 DFQATT and CDR2 SNEGSKA (reference sequence). This CDR3 spans 13 amino acids. V lost 3 bases, J lost 2 bases, and 8 bases lay in between. The CDR3: CSASRGTGNTIYF. In DNA form, the CDR3 reads TGCAGTGCTAGCCGGGGAACTGGAAACACCATATATTTT.

This clonotype was counted many times. The chain is built from TRBV4-1 and TRBJ2-2; 10 nucleotides match TRBD2. This CDR3 contains 14 residues. V was clipped by 4 bases and J by 6 bases; unmatched bases: 2. CDR1 MGHRA and CDR2 YSYEKL come from the germline V gene. This CDR3 reads CASSPSGGAGELFF. CDR3 DNA: TGCGCCAGCAGCCCAAGCGGGGGGGCCGGGGAGCTGTTTTTT.

The rearrangement links TRBV27 to TRBJ2-3; perhaps TRBD2 as D (7 bases). Germline CDR1 and CDR2: MNHEY and SMNVEV (reference sequence). CDR3 size: 20 residues. The ends were cut back, 4 bases at V and 0 bases at J, with 26 bases in the middle. This chain's CDR3 is CASSSGGPGRRGASTDTQYF. CDR3 nucleotides: TGTGCCAGCAGTTCTGGGGGCCCTGGACGTCGGGGGGCTAGCACAGATACGCAGTATTTT.

This clonotype was seen only a few times. Given a much more abundant clone one base away, this may be a read error. The chain recombines TRBV5-1 with TRBJ2-3, with D uncertain. CDR3 size: 16 residues. The germline CDR1 and CDR2 sequences are SGHRS and YFSETQ. This CDR3 reads CASSLRQGKLTDTQCF. CDR3 nucleotide sequence: TGCGCCAGCAGCTTACGCCAAGGGAAGCTCACAGATACGCAGTGTTTT.

The chain recombines TRBV6-5 with TRBJ1-5; no clear D gene. V lost 5 bases to trimming and J lost 0 bases, with 11 bases between them. Germline CDR1 reads MNHEY; CDR2 reads SVGAGI. This CDR3 region has 15 residues. CDR3 protein: CASSNYEGSNQPQHF. DNA for the CDR3: TGTGCCAGCAGTAACTACGAAGGTAGCAATCAGCCCCAGCATTTT.

This clonotype was seen a handful of times. CDR3 nucleotides: TGTGCCAGCACTCTAGGGGGGGGCCCTCACAATGAGCAGTTCTTC. It specifies CASTLGGGPHNEQFF. V is TRBV28 and J is TRBJ2-1, with D perhaps TRBD2 (7 bases). CDR3 length: 15 amino acids. Germline-derived CDR1 and CDR2 are MDHEN and SYDVKM. Trimming took 7 bases from V and 5 from J, leaving 18 bases between them.

The chain is built from TRBV5-4 and TRBJ1-2; the D gene is possibly TRBD1 (6 bases). The germline V and J ends were trimmed by 1 base and 7 bases, with 14 bases remaining between them. The germline gives CDR1 SGHNT, CDR2 YYREEE (reference sequence). This CDR3 contains 14 residues. The CDR3 reads CASSLRIQGGGYTF. The DNA of the CDR3 is TGTGCCAGCAGCTTGCGGATACAGGGTGGTGGCTACACCTTC.

About this clonotype: The germline gene is not matched at one end of the junction; a read error may be the cause. The V and J genes are TRBV11-2 and TRBJ2-5; 7 bases fit TRBD2. Germline assignment: CDR1 SGHAT and CDR2 FQNNGV. The CDR3 contains 17 residues. CDR3 nucleotides: TGTGCCAGCAGCTTATTGGGGACTACCACTCCAAGAGAGTCCCAGTACTTC. This translates into CASSLLGTTTPRESQYF.

This clonotype was observed at least ten times. The rearrangement joins TRBV20-1 to TRBJ2-7, with unresolved D. Germline CDR1 DFQATT, CDR2 SNEGSKA (reference sequence). V lost 3 bases to trimming and J lost 5 bases, with 14 bases between them. The CDR3 loop spans 13 amino acids. CDR3 sequence: CSASVPSADEQYF. CDR3 bases: TGCAGTGCTAGTGTCCCCTCCGCCGACGAGCAGTACTTC.

The rearrangement uses TRBV6-6 and TRBJ1-2; D remains ambiguous. The CDR3 extends over 14 amino acids. Germline assignment: CDR1 MNHNY and CDR2 SVGAGI (reference sequence). V dropped 0 bases and J dropped 2 bases, with 7 bases sitting between them. CDR3 nucleotide sequence: TGTGCCAGCAGTTACTCACACGGAAACTATGGCTACACCTTC. It yields the protein CASSYSHGNYGYTF.

The rearrangement uses TRBV7-9 and TRBJ2-1; weak D call: TRBD2 (5 bases). V lost 5 bases and J 0 bases, leaving 11 bases between the germline ends. Germline V gives CDR1 SEHNR, CDR2 FQNEAQ (reference sequence). This CDR3 is 15 amino acids long. This CDR3 is CASSPHGNSYNEQFF. DNA for the CDR3: TGTGCCAGCAGCCCCCACGGGAACTCCTACAATGAGCAGTTCTTC.

The table lists this clonotype with a few counts. This chain connects TRBV20-1 to TRBJ1-4, with 11 bases that match TRBD1. V was clipped by 5 bases and J by 2 bases; unmatched bases: 10. CDR1 DFQATT and CDR2 SNEGSKA come from the germline V gene (reference sequence). The CDR3 length is 17 residues. CDR3 region: CSADRRTGGPTNEKLFF. The CDR3 DNA follows: TGCAGTGCTGATCGGAGGACAGGGGGCCCGACTAATGAAAAACTGTTTTTT.

The chain employs TRBV20-1 and TRBJ2-5; 7 bases align to TRBD1. J was trimmed by 2 bases and V by 3 bases; bases with no gene match: 6. Germline loops: CDR1 DFQATT, CDR2 SNEGSKA (reference sequence). The CDR3 spans 14 residues. CDR3 region: CSASPDRIQETQYF. The CDR3 nucleotides read TGCAGTGCTAGCCCGGACAGGATACAAGAGACCCAGTACTTC.

This clonotype has more than one count but fewer than ten. The J gene is TRBJ1-1, the V gene TRBV21-1; the DNA was not used to check the table's D call, TRBD1. TRBV21-1 counts as a pseudogene. This CDR3 has 17 amino acids. The CDR3 bases are TGTGCCACAGGGGAACTTCAGGGGGCTGAGGTGAACACTGAAGCTTTCTTT. Translated: CATGELQGAEVNTEAFF.

In DNA, the CDR3 is TGCAGTGCTCCCCCCTCTGGCGGCTCGTACCAAGAGACCCAGTACTTC. Protein: CSAPPSGGSYQETQYF. The chain employs TRBV20-1 and TRBJ2-5, with D unresolved. V was trimmed by 5 bases and J by 0 bases, leaving 19 bases between them. The CDR3 is 16 amino acids. CDR1 is DFQATT, CDR2 SNEGSKA, per germline (reference sequence).

The J gene is TRBJ1-2, the V gene TRBV18, with 10 nucleotides matching TRBD1. V trimming: 0 bases; J trimming: 5 bases; junction bases outside the gene matches: 3. Germline V gene sequence: CDR1 KGHSH, CDR2 LQKENI. This CDR3 is built from 15 residues. The CDR3 spells CASSPPGTGDYGYTF. CDR3 bases: TGTGCCAGCTCACCACCGGGGACAGGGGATTATGGCTACACCTTC.

This clonotype was observed a handful of times. V usage is TRBV18 and J usage is TRBJ2-5, with 7 bases that match TRBD1. The CDR3 totals 14 residues. Per the germline V gene, CDR1 is KGHSH and CDR2 is LQKENI. Trimming took 5 bases from V and 5 from J; bases not matched to a gene: 8. CDR3 residues: CASSLTGSDETQYF. The DNA of the CDR3 is TGTGCCAGCTCATTGACAGGGTCGGACGAGACCCAGTACTTC.

For the CDR3, the DNA is TGTGCCAGCAGCCCTCTGGGGGGACCCACAGAGACCCAGTACTTC. This translates into CASSPLGGPTETQYF. This chain links TRBV11-2 with TRBJ2-5; D might be TRBD2 (6 bases). The CDR3 loop spans 15 amino acids. Germline V gives CDR1 SGHAT, CDR2 FQNNGV. Trimming stripped 5 bases from V and 4 bases from J, with 17 bases between.